These T cell receptor beta chains were read from a single sample in a study of shared clonotypes between healthy human individuals. The method was immunoSEQ multiplex PCR; TCRdb's version includes in-frame clones alone and lacks a portion of them. Here the sample spans 2 million to 3 million clones, over 85% being singletons. Sequenced material: naive CD4+ T cells from PBMCs. The receptors here all came from a man aged 18-30 years in good health. Some clones in this sample may be carry-over from other donors' samples. Each CDR3 is given with its conserved first and last residue. The D gene is left open where the match is weak. Clone size, where shown, is once, few, many, or a class for clones that have expanded.

TRBV5-1	.	TRBJ1-1	13	.	CASSLSGGTEAFF	TGCGCCAGCAGCTTGTCGGGAGGCACTGAAGCTTTCTTT
TRBV7-3	few	TRBJ1-2	13	.	CASSMDSSYGYTF	TGTGCCAGCAGCATGGACAGCAGCTATGGCTACACCTTC
TRBV14	.	TRBJ2-3	16	.	CASSQVLGHFTDTQYF	TGTGCCAGCAGCCAAGTTCTGGGCCACTTCACAGATACGCAGTATTTT
TRBV4-3	.	TRBJ1-1	13	.	CASSQKQGTEAFF	TGCGCCAGCAGCCAAAAACAGGGAACTGAAGCTTTCTTT
TRBV7-8	.	TRBJ2-3	17	TRBD2	CASSLGGLAGTTDTQYF	TGTGCCAGCAGCTTGGGGGGACTAGCGGGGACCACAGATACGCAGTATTTT
TRBV9	.	TRBJ2-6	14	.	CASSVKSGANVLTF	TGTGCCAGCAGCGTAAAGAGCGGGGCCAACGTCCTGACTTTC
TRBV5-1	.	TRBJ1-1	14	.	CASSLGQANTEAFF	TGCGCCAGCAGCTTGGGACAGGCGAACACTGAAGCTTTCTTT
TRBV7-9	.	TRBJ2-1	12	.	CASSQAFNEQFF	TGTGCCAGCAGCCAAGCATTCAATGAGCAGTTCTTC
TRBV11-3	.	TRBJ1-3	14	TRBD1	CASSSGTVGNTIYF	TGTGCCAGCAGCTCCGGGACAGTCGGAAACACCATATATTTT
TRBV19	.	TRBJ1-1	17	.	CASSRPTGSAMNTEAFF	TGTGCCAGTAGTAGACCGACAGGCTCTGCTATGAACACTGAAGCTTTCTTT
TRBV7-6	.	TRBJ1-3	15	TRBD1	CASSPSQGVGNTIYF	TGTGCCAGCAGCCCATCACAGGGGGTCGGAAACACCATATATTTT